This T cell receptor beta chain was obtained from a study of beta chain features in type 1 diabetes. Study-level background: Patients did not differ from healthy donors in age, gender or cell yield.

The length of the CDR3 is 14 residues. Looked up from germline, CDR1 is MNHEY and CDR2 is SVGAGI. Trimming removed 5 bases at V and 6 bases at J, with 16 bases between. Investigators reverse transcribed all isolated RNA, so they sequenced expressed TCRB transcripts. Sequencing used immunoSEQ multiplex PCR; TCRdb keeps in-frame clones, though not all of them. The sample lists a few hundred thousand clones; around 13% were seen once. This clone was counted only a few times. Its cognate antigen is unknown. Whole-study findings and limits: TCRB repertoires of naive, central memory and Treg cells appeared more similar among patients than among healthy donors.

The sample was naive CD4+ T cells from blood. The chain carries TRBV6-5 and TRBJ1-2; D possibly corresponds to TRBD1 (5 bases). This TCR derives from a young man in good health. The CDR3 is CASSAGDALDGYTF. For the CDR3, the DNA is TGTGCCAGCAGTGCGGGGGACGCCTTGGATGGCTACACCTTC.